The 28 T cell receptor beta chains given below trace back to one sample, sequenced in a study of cytomegalovirus exposure and HLA in healthy donors. Produced via immunoSEQ multiplex PCR; TCRdb's table is partial and in-frame only. The sample shows under 150,000 clones, around 85% of them seen only once. Input material: PBMCs. Receptors were obtained from a man between 18 and 35 years old in good health and CMV-seronegative.

The chain employs TRBV27 and TRBJ2-7; no reliable D call. This CDR3 region has 11 residues. V gave up 4 bases and J gave up 3 bases, with 4 bases separating them. Germline CDR1 is MNHEY and CDR2 is SMNVEV (reference sequence). CDR3 sequence reads: CASSSGYEQYF. The CDR3 region has the DNA TGTGCCAGCAGTTCAGGCTACGAGCAGTACTTC.

The genes are TRBV5-1 and TRBJ1-3; D perhaps matches TRBD1 (6 bases). The V end lost 0 bases, the J end lost 4 bases, and 14 bases lay between the germline ends. Germline CDR1 SGHRS, CDR2 YFSETQ. The CDR3 runs 16 residues. The chain's CDR3 is CASSLAGVERGNTIYF. CDR3 coding DNA: TGCGCCAGCAGCTTGGCAGGGGTCGAACGAGGAAACACCATATATTTT.

This chain uses TRBV6-4 with TRBJ1-1; tentatively, D is TRBD1 (6 bases). The length of the CDR3 is 13 residues. Germline V gene data show CDR1 as MRHNA and CDR2 as SNTAGT. V shed 4 bases and J shed 7 bases, with 13 bases lying between them. In DNA form, the CDR3 reads TGTGCCAGCAGTGTTGGGGGGGCCGGTGAAGCTTTCTTT. Translating gives CASSVGGAGEAFF.

This clone was observed once. The CDR3 nucleotides are TGTGCCAGCAGTTTCAGGGATCTTTCTTATGGCTACACCTTC. This gives the protein CASSFRDLSYGYTF. The gene calls are TRBV6-6 and TRBJ1-2; a possible D gene is TRBD1 (5 bases). The CDR3 runs to 14 residues. In germline, CDR1 is MNHNY, CDR2 SVGAGI (reference sequence). Trimming left V 4 bases short and J 5 bases short, with 14 bases between.

V is TRBV6-5 and J is TRBJ2-5, with D perhaps TRBD2 (7 bases). Trimming took off 6 bases at V and 5 bases at J, with 13 bases between the two ends. Per germline, CDR1 MNHEY and CDR2 SVGAGI. The CDR3 contains 13 residues. The CDR3 reads CASRAEGGETQYF. The CDR3 nucleotides read TGTGCCAGCAGGGCCGAGGGGGGGGAGACCCAGTACTTC.

The chain links TRBV28 to TRBJ2-1; possible D gene TRBD2, 5 bases. The germline V gene encodes CDR1 MDHEN and CDR2 SYDVKM. Trimming removed 7 bases from V and 7 bases from J, with 14 bases in between. The CDR3 consists of 13 residues. CDR3 residues: CASIQSRENEQFF. The CDR3 coding sequence is TGTGCCAGCATCCAATCCCGGGAAAATGAGCAGTTCTTC.

The CDR3 loop is CASSYSRGARGYTF. The CDR3 DNA is TGTGCCAGCAGTTACTCTCGGGGGGCGCGTGGCTACACCTTC. V gene TRBV6-5 combines with J gene TRBJ1-2, with a tentative D call TRBD1 (6 bases). Germline-derived CDR1 and CDR2 are MNHEY and SVGAGI. Trimming stripped 0 bases from V and 7 bases from J, with 12 bases between. CDR3 length: 14 amino acids.

This chain links TRBV5-4 with TRBJ1-1; D gene unclear. Germline assignment: CDR1 SGHNT and CDR2 YYREEE (reference sequence). CDR3 length equals 12 residues. V was clipped by 4 bases and J by 3 bases, with 7 bases between them. The CDR3 region is CASSAEDTEAFF. The CDR3 DNA sequence: TGTGCCAGCAGCGCCGAGGACACTGAAGCTTTCTTT. The variable domain in full, with the rest retrieved from reference TRBV5-4 and TRBJ1-1, is ETGVTQSPTHLIKTRGQQVTLRCSSQSGHNTVSWYQQALGQGPQFIFQYYREEENGRGNFPPRFSGLQFPNYSSELNVNALELDDSALYLCASSAEDTEAFFGQGTRLTVV.

This clone has just a few counts. This chain connects TRBV2 to TRBJ1-2, with 7 bases aligning to TRBD1. The CDR3 is 13 residues long. Germline V gene sequence: CDR1 SNHLY, CDR2 FYNNEI. Unmatched junction bases numbered 9, after V lost 6 bases and J lost 8 bases. The CDR3 DNA reads TGTGCCAGCAGGGAAACAGGGGCTGACGGCTACACCTTC. The encoded protein is CASRETGADGYTF.

The rearrangement uses TRBV18 and TRBJ2-6; TRBD1 might be the D (6 bases). Trimming took off 6 bases at V and 0 bases at J, with 21 bases between the two ends. Germline CDR1 reads KGHSH; CDR2 reads LQKENI. This CDR3 has 19 residues. This CDR3 is CASSPGSRVGHSGANVLTF. For the CDR3, the DNA is TGTGCCAGCTCCCCAGGGTCCAGGGTGGGACACTCTGGGGCCAACGTCCTGACTTTC. Complete variable domain (other parts from reference TRBV18 and TRBJ2-6): NAGVMQNPRHLVRRRGQEARLRCSPMKGHSHVYWYRQLPEEGLKFMVYLQKENIIDESGMPKERFSAEFPKEGPSILRIQQVVRGDSAAYFCASSPGSRVGHSGANVLTFGAGSRLTVL.

V is TRBV2 and J is TRBJ2-1; TRBD2 aligns across 8 bases. The CDR3 consists of 14 residues. Germline V gene sequence: CDR1 SNHLY, CDR2 FYNNEI. Germline trimming cut 6 bases from V and 3 bases from J; bases unmatched to any gene: 4. CDR3 sequence: CASRTGTSYNEQFF. The CDR3 nucleotides are TGTGCCAGCAGAACCGGGACTAGCTACAATGAGCAGTTCTTC.

Only a few counts were recorded for this clone. The chain has TRBV2 and TRBJ1-2, with 9 bases lining up with TRBD1. V dropped 6 bases and J dropped 6; count of bases not matched to a gene: 5. The CDR3 has 13 amino acids. Germline CDR1 SNHLY, CDR2 FYNNEI. The CDR3 region is CASRTGQGNGYTF. The CDR3 bases are TGTGCCAGCAGGACCGGACAGGGGAATGGCTACACCTTC.

This sequence joins TRBV29-1 and TRBJ2-1; D is perhaps TRBD2 (6 bases). CDR1 and CDR2 (germline): SQVTM, ANQGSEA. The CDR3 is 15 residues long. V dropped 3 bases and J dropped 0 bases, with 12 bases sitting between them. CDR3: CSVDPAGGSYNEQFF. CDR3 in DNA: TGCAGCGTTGATCCGGCCGGGGGCTCCTACAATGAGCAGTTCTTC.

For the CDR3, the DNA is TGTGCCTGGAGTCCGGCGGGGCGAAACACTGAAGCTTTCTTT. Amino acids: CAWSPAGRNTEAFF. The J gene is TRBJ1-1, the V gene TRBV30, with D perhaps TRBD1 (5 bases). This CDR3 region has 14 residues. Trimming removed 2 bases at V and 2 bases at J, with 12 bases between. In germline, CDR1 is GTSNPN, CDR2 SVGIG (reference sequence).

The genes are TRBV6-4 and TRBJ1-1; perhaps TRBD1 as D (5 bases). Germline values: CDR1 MRHNA, CDR2 SNTAGT. V lost 7 bases and J 2 bases, leaving 14 bases between the germline ends. The CDR3 contains 14 residues. The CDR3 region has the DNA TGTGCCAGCACCAACCCCCAGGGTAACACTGAAGCTTTCTTT. Translated: CASTNPQGNTEAFF.

The chain combines TRBV7-2 with TRBJ2-7, with a possible D match to TRBD2 (6 bases). Trimming removed 9 bases at V and 6 bases at J, with 18 bases between. CDR1 and CDR2 (germline): SGHTA, FQGNSA. This CDR3 region has 13 residues. For the CDR3, the DNA is TGTGCCAGTGTACTAGCCCAACGCGGCGAGCAGTACTTC. It is translated as CASVLAQRGEQYF.

The rearrangement uses TRBV5-1 and TRBJ1-1; D possibly corresponds to TRBD1 (6 bases). Trimming removed 3 bases at V and 0 bases at J, with 12 bases between. This CDR3 is 15 amino acids long. Germline lookup yields CDR1 SGHRS and CDR2 YFSETQ. CDR3 region: CASSWGGGMNTEAFF. As DNA, the CDR3 is TGCGCCAGCAGCTGGGGTGGGGGCATGAACACTGAAGCTTTCTTT. The whole variable domain, remainder taken from reference TRBV5-1 and TRBJ1-1, is KAGVTQTPRYLIKTRGQQVTLSCSPISGHRSVSWYQQTPGQGLQFLFEYFSETQRNKGNFPGRFSGRQFSNSRSEMNVSTLELGDSALYLCASSWGGGMNTEAFFGQGTRLTVV.

V is TRBV5-6 and J is TRBJ1-5; 10 bases align to TRBD1. The CDR3 is 14 amino acids. V trimming: 4 bases; J trimming: 11 bases; junction bases outside the gene matches: 9. In germline, CDR1 is SGHDT, CDR2 YYEEEE. CDR3 in DNA: TGTGCCAGCAGCCCGGGACAGGGGATTGGGGCCCAGCATTTT. Its translation is CASSPGQGIGAQHF.

V gene TRBV18 combines with J gene TRBJ1-1, with D tentatively TRBD1 (5 bases). Germline V gene sequence: CDR1 KGHSH, CDR2 LQKENI. This CDR3 has 14 residues. The V and J ends lost 6 bases and 3 bases respectively, with 14 bases between them. The CDR3 DNA follows: TGTGCCAGCTCCCCGTCCGGGGGGGACACTGAAGCTTTCTTT. Protein product: CASSPSGGDTEAFF.

The chain uses TRBV6-1 and TRBJ2-7; D unclear. Trimming removed 3 bases from V and 3 bases from J, with 9 bases in between. Germline V gene sequence: CDR1 MNHNS, CDR2 SASEGT. This CDR3 is 13 amino acids long. Here the CDR3 DNA reads TGTGCCAGCAGTGAGGGCCGCTACTACGAGCAGTACTTC. This sequence encodes CASSEGRYYEQYF.

This clone was detected once. The V and J genes are TRBV7-9 and TRBJ1-5; 9 nucleotides match TRBD1. J was trimmed by 2 bases and V by 5 bases; bases with no gene match: 7. The CDR3 contains 16 residues. Germline V gives CDR1 SEHNR, CDR2 FQNEAQ (reference sequence). The CDR3, as DNA: TGTGCCAGCAGCATATGGACAGGGGTCGGCAATCAGCCCCAGCATTTT. It yields the protein CASSIWTGVGNQPQHF.

The rearrangement uses TRBV25-1 and TRBJ2-7; TRBD1 might be the D (5 bases). V lost 7 bases and J 6 bases, leaving 22 bases between the germline ends. Germline V gives CDR1 MGHDK, CDR2 SYGVNS. CDR3 size: 15 residues. The CDR3 reads CASTPGRVDSTEQYF. For the CDR3, the DNA is TGTGCCAGCACCCCGGGCAGGGTAGACTCCACCGAGCAGTACTTC.

The chain employs TRBV29-1 and TRBJ1-3, with D tentatively TRBD1 (5 bases). Germline CDR1 and CDR2: SQVTM and ANQGSEA. The CDR3 totals 14 residues. V lost 5 bases and J lost 4, with 15 bases in between. CDR3 residues: CSVLGGVTGNTIYF. CDR3 in DNA: TGCAGCGTTTTGGGGGGGGTAACGGGAAACACCATATATTTT. Variable domain in full (rest from reference TRBV29-1 and TRBJ1-3): SAVISQKPSRDICQRGTSLTIQCQVDSQVTMMFWYRQQPGQSLTLIATANQGSEATYESGFVIDKFPISRPNLTFSTLTVSNMSPEDSSIYLCSVLGGVTGNTIYFGEGSWLTVV.

The sample holds one count of this clone. The V and J genes are TRBV27 and TRBJ2-1, with a tentative D call TRBD2 (5 bases). The ends were cut back, 6 bases at V and 1 base at J, with 13 bases in the middle. Germline V gene lookup returns CDR1 MNHEY and CDR2 SMNVEV (reference sequence). The CDR3 has 15 residues. The CDR3 nucleotides are TGTGCCAGCAGGACGGGAACATTGTCCTACAATGAGCAGTTCTTC. The encoded protein is CASRTGTLSYNEQFF.

This chain connects TRBV25-1 to TRBJ2-1; 7 bases are shared with TRBD1. CDR3 length equals 13 residues. The V gene end was trimmed by 7 bases and the J gene end by 7 bases; junction bases not matched to a gene: 7. Germline CDR1 reads MGHDK; CDR2 reads SYGVNS. This chain's CDR3 is CASTQYRGNEQFF. The CDR3 DNA reads as TGTGCCAGCACCCAATACAGGGGTAATGAGCAGTTCTTC. The variable domain in full, completed from reference TRBV25-1 and TRBJ2-1, reads EADIYQTPRYLVIGTGKKITLECSQTMGHDKMYWYQQDPGMELHLIHYSYGVNSTEKGDLSSESTVSRIRTEHFPLTLESARPSHTSQYLCASTQYRGNEQFFGPGTRLTVL.

The V and J genes are TRBV4-1 and TRBJ2-7, with D tentatively TRBD2 (5 bases). The CDR3 is 14 amino acids. The germline V gene has CDR1 MGHRA and CDR2 YSYEKL. V lost 3 bases, J lost 0 bases, and 9 bases lay in between. The CDR3 reads CASSHGRDSYEQYF. The DNA of the CDR3 is TGCGCCAGCAGCCACGGCCGGGACTCCTACGAGCAGTACTTC.

The V call is TRBV7-9, the J call TRBJ2-7; 9 bases are a match to TRBD2. Germline V lookup: CDR1 SEHNR, CDR2 FQNEAQ (reference sequence). The CDR3 runs 15 residues. Trimming removed 6 bases from V and 5 bases from J; junction bases left unmatched: 11. In DNA form, the CDR3 reads TGTGCCAGCAGTAAAACTAGCGGGCTACCCCACGAGCAGTACTTC. Its protein is CASSKTSGLPHEQYF.

CDR3 coding DNA: TGTGCCAGCAGCTCCAGAAGGACAGATTATGGCTACACCTTC. Its translation is CASSSRRTDYGYTF. The chain recombines TRBV7-9 with TRBJ1-2; TRBD1 might be the D (6 bases). Germline V lookup: CDR1 SEHNR, CDR2 FQNEAQ (reference sequence). V dropped 4 bases and J dropped 5 bases, with 14 bases sitting between them. This CDR3 spans 14 amino acids.